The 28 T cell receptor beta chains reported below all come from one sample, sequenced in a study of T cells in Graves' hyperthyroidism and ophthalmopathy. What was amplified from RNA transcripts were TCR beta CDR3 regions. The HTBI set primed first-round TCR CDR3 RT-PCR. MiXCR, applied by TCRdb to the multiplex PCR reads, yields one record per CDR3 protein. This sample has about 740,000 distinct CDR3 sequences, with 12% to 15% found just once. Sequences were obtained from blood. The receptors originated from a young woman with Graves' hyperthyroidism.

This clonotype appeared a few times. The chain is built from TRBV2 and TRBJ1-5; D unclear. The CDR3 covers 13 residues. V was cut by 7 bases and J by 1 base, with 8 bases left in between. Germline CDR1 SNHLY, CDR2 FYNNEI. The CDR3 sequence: CASNSVSNQPQHF. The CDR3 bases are TGTGCCAGCAATAGTGTAAGCAATCAGCCCCAGCATTTT.

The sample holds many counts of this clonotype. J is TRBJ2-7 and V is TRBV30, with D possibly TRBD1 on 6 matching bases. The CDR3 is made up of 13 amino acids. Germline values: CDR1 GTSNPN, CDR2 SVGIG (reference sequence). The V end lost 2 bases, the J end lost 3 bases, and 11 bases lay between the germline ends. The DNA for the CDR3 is TGTGCCTGGAGTTCAGGGGCTATCTACGAGCAGTACTTC. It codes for CAWSSGAIYEQYF.

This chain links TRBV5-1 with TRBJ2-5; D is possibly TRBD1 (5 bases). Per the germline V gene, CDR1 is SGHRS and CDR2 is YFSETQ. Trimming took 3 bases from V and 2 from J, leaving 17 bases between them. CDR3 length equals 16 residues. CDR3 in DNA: TGCGCCAGCAGCTCCGACAGATCTTCTTTTCAAGAGACCCAGTACTTC. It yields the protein CASSSDRSSFQETQYF.

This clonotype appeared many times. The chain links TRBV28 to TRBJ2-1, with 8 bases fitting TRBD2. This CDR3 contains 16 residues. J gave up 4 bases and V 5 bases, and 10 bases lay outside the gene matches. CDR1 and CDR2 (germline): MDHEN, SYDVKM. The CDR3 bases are TGTGCCAGCAGTCTCGGGGGGGCGGGAAGGTACAATGAGCAGTTCTTC. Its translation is CASSLGGAGRYNEQFF.

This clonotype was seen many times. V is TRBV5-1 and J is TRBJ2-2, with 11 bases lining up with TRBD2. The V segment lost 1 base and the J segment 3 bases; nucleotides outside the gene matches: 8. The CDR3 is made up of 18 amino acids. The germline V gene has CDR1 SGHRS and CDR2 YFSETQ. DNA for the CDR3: TGCGCCAGCAGCTTGACTAGCGGGGGCACATGGGACACCGGGGAGCTGTTTTTT. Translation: CASSLTSGGTWDTGELFF.

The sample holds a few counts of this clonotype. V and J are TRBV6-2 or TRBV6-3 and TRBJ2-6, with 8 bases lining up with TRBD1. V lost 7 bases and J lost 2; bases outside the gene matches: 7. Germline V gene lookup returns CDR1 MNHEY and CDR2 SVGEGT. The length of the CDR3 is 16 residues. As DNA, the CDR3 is TGTGCCAGCAAAGGGACAGGAAGACCTGGGGCCAACGTCCTGACTTTC. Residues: CASKGTGRPGANVLTF.

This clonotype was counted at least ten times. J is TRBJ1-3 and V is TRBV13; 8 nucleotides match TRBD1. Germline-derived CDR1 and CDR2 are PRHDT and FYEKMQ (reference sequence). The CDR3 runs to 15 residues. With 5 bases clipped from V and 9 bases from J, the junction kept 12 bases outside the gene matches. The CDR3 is CASSPDRGIGATIYF. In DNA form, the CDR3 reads TGTGCCAGCAGCCCCGACAGGGGTATCGGGGCCACCATATATTTT.

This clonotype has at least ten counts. In nucleotides, the CDR3 is TGTGCCAGCTCACCGTCTAGCCCCACCGGGGAGCTGTTTTTT. Its translation is CASSPSSPTGELFF. J is TRBJ2-2 and V is TRBV18, with D possibly matching TRBD2 (5 bases). CDR3 size: 14 residues. V dropped 3 bases and J dropped 4 bases, with 9 bases sitting between them. The germline gives CDR1 KGHSH, CDR2 LQKENI.

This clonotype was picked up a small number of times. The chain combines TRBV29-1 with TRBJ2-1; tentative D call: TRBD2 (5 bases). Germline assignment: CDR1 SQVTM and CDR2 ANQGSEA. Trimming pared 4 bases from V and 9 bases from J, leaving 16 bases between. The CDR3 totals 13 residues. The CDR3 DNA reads TGCAGCGTTGGAGGGCAGCTTGATTCTGAGCAGTTCTTC. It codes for CSVGGQLDSEQFF.

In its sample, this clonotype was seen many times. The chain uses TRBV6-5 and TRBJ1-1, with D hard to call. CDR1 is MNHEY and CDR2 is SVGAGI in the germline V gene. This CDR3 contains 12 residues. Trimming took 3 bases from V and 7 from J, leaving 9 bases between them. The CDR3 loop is CASSYGSGEAFF. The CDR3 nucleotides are TGTGCCAGCAGTTATGGTAGCGGTGAAGCTTTCTTT.

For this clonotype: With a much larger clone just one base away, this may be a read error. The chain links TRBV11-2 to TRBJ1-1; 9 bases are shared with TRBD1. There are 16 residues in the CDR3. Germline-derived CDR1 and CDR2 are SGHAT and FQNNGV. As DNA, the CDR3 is TGTGCCAGCAGCTTAAGTTTTTGGGACAGGGCTGGTGAAGCTTCCTTT. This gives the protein CASSLSFWDRAGEASF.

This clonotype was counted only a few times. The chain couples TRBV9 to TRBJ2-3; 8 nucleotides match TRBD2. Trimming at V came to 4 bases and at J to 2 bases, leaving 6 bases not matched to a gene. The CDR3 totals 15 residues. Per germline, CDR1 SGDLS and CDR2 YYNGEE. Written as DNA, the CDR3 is TGTGCCAGCAGCAAAACTAGCGGCAACACAGATACGCAGTATTTT. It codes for CASSKTSGNTDTQYF.

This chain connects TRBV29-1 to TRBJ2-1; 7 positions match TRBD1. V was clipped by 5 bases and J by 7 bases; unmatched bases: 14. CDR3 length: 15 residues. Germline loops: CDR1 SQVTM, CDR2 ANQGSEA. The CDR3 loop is CSVLDPGQRWNEQFF. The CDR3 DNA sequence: TGCAGCGTTCTCGACCCGGGACAGAGATGGAATGAGCAGTTCTTC.

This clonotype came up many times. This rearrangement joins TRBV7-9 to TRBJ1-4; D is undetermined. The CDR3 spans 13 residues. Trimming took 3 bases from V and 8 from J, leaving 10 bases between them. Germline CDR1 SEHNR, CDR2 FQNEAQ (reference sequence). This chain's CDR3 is CASSFTDGEKLFF. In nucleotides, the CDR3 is TGTGCCAGCAGCTTCACGGACGGAGAAAAACTGTTTTTT.

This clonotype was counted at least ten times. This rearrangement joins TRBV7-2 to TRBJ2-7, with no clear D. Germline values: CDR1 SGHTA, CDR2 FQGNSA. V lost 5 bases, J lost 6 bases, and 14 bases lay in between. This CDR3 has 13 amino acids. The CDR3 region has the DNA TGTGCCAGCAGCCCCAATTACCGGGCCGAGCAGTACTTC. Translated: CASSPNYRAEQYF. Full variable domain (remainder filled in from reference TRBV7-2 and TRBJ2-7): GAGVSQSPSNKVTEKGKDVELRCDPISGHTALYWYRQSLGQGLEFLIYFQGNSAPDKSGLPSDRFSAERTGGSVSTLTIQRTQQEDSAVYLCASSPNYRAEQYFGPGTRLTVT.

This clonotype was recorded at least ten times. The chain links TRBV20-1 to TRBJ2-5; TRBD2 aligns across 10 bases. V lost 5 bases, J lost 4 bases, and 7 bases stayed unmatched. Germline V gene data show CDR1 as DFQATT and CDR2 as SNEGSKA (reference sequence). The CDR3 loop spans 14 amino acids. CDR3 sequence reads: CSALAGENSETQYF. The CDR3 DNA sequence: TGCAGTGCTCTAGCGGGAGAAAATTCAGAGACCCAGTACTTC.

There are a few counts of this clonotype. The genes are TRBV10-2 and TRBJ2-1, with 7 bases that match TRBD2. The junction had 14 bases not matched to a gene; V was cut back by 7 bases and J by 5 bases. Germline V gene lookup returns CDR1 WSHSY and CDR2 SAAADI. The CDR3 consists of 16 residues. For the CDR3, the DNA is TGCGCCAGCACCCAGGGTAGCGGGCTTCCCGACAATGAGCAGTTCTTC. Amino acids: CASTQGSGLPDNEQFF.

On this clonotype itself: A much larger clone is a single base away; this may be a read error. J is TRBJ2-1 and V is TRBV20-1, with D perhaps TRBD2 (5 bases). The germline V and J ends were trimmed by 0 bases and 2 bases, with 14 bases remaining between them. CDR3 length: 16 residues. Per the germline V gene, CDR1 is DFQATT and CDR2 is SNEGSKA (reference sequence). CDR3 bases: TGCAGTGCTAGAGAGGGCGGGTGCCTGCCCTACAATGAGCAGTTCTTC. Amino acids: CSAREGGCLPYNEQFF.

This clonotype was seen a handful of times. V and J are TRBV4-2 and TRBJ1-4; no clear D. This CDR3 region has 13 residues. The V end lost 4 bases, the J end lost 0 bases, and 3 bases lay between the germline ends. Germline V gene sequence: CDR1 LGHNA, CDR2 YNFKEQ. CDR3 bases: TGTGCCAGCAGCCCCCCAACTAATGAAAAACTGTTTTTT. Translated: CASSPPTNEKLFF.

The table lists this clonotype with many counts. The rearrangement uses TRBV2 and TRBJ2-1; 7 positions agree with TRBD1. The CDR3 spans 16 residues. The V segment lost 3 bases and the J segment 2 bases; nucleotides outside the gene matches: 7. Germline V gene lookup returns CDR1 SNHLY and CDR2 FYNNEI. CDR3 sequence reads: CASSEPTGTAYNEQFF. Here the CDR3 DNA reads TGTGCCAGCAGTGAGCCTACCGGGACAGCCTACAATGAGCAGTTCTTC.

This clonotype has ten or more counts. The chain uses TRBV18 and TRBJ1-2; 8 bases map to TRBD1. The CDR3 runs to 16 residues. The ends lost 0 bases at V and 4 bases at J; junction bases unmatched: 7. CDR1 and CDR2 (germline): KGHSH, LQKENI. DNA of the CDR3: TGTGCCAGCTCACCACCGAAGTCAGACAGGGGCTATGGCTACACCTTC. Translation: CASSPPKSDRGYGYTF.

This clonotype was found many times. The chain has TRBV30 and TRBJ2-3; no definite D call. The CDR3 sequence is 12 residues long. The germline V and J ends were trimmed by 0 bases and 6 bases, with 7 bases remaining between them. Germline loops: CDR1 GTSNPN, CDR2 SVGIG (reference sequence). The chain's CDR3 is CAWSVQGDTQYF. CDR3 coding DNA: TGTGCCTGGAGTGTACAAGGCGATACGCAGTATTTT.

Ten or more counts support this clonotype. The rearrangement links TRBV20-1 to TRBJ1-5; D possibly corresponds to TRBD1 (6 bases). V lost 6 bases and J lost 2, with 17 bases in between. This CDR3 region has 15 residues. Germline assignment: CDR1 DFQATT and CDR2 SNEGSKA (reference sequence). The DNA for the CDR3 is TGCAGTGCCGGTCCCCGGGACACTCGCAATCAGCCCCAGCATTTT. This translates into CSAGPRDTRNQPQHF.

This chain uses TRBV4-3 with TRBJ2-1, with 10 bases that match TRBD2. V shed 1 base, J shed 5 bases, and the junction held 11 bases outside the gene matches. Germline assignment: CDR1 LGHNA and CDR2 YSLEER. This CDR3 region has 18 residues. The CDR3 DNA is TGCGCCAGCAGCCAAGTCCCCCGGACTAGCGGCGGCGACAATGAGCAGTTCTTC. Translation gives CASSQVPRTSGGDNEQFF.

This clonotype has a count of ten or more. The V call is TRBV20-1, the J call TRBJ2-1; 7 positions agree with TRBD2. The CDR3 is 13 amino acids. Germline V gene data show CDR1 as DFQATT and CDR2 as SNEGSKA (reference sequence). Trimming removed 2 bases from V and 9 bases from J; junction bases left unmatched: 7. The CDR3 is CSARPRDYSEQFF. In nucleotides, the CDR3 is TGCAGTGCTAGACCCCGGGACTATAGTGAGCAGTTCTTC.

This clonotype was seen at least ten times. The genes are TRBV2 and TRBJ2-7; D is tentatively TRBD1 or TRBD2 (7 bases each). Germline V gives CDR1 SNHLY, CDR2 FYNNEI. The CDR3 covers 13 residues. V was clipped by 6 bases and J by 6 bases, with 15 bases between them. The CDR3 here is CASSGTGEGEQYF. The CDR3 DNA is TGTGCCAGCAGCGGTACAGGGGAGGGCGAGCAGTACTTC.

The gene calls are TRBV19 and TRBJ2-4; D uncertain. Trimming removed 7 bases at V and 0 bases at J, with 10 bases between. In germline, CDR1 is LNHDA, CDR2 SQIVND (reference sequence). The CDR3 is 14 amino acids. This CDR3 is CASKGRSAKNIQYF. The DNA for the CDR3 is TGTGCCAGTAAGGGCAGGTCAGCCAAAAACATTCAGTACTTC.

The CDR3 sequence: CASSSRDRKFYGTGELFF. The CDR3 bases are TGCGCCAGCAGCTCCCGGGACAGGAAATTTTACGGCACCGGGGAGCTGTTTTTT. The chain couples TRBV5-1 to TRBJ2-2; 8 bases are a match to TRBD1. Germline CDR1 SGHRS, CDR2 YFSETQ. With 3 bases clipped from V and 4 bases from J, the junction kept 14 bases outside the gene matches. The CDR3 consists of 18 residues.